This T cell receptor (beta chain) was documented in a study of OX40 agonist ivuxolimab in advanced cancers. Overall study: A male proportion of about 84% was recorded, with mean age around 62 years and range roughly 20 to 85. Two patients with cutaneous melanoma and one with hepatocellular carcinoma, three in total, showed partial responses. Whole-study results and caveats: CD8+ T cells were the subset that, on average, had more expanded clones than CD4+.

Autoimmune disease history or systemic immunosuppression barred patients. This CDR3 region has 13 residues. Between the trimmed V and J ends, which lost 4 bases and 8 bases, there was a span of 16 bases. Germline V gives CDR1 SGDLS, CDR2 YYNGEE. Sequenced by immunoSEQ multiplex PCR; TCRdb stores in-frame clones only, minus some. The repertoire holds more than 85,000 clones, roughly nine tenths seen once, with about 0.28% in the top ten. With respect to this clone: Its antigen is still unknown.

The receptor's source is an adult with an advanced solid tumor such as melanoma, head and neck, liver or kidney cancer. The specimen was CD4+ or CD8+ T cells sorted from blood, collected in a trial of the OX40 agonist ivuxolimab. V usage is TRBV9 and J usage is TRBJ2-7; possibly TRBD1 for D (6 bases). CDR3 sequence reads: CASSPSGHDQQYF. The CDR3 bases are TGTGCCAGCAGCCCATCGGGACACGACCAGCAGTACTTC.